This TCR beta chain was obtained from a study of cytomegalovirus exposure and HLA in healthy donors (dated by TCRdb to about 2017). Describing the broader study: According to an earlier analysis of 587 of the donors, roughly 180 million T cells yielded 90 million to 130 million unique TCR beta sequences and around 280 Gb of sequence data. Alongside the repertoire data, information on donor age, sex, ethnicity and CMV serostatus was compiled. An early release covering approximately 600 HLA-typed donors comprised approximately 290 gigabases of sequencing data and roughly 85 million unique TCR sequences. The study was designed to test whether signatures of past pathogen exposure could be identified by cataloging public T cell receptors. The study profiled the T cell repertoires of 500 to 800 subjects by immunosequencing and related them to cytomegalovirus serostatus. The number of typed donors differed by locus: about 620-630 for A, B, C, DRB1 and DQB1; some 500 for DQA1; around 580 for DPA1; and around 450 for DPB1. Every discovery cohort repertoire had been produced on one sequencing platform. Among the roughly 390 genotyped donors, approximately 82% belonged to the genetic ancestry cluster associated with self-reported Caucasian donors. A later analysis re-examined previously published TCR beta repertoires from more than 550 donors and added high-resolution HLA genotyping to investigate patterns of TCR occurrence. Among roughly 400 genotyped donors of the cohort, an average of roughly 230,000 unique TCR beta nucleotide sequences was sequenced per donor, of which about 19% were non-productive. To predict cytomegalovirus infection status, the study combined high-throughput TCR immunosequencing, statistical association of individual TCRs with disease status, and machine learning. Rather than drawing on any new phenotypic data, the later analysis identified candidate immune exposures from TCR beta sequences and the way those sequences occurred across donors. To decide whether each TCR beta V gene segment behaved as functional or pseudogenic, an earlier analysis of approximately 620 of the donors relied on high-throughput TCR beta sequencing. HLA typing included class I and class II loci at four-digit resolution. Four to six DR-DQ haplotypes were handled as single units for association and clustering, since linkage in the cohort was strong. A later genetic analysis used genome-wide SNP genotypes for about 65% of the 666 donors, treating that subset as a discovery cohort. In addition to the first cohort of roughly 700 subjects, a separate validation cohort of approximately 110 different subjects was used. The full study reports these points: When HLA alleles, especially DR and DQ, strongly co-occurred, TCR associations were difficult to assign to individual alleles. The study listed 150 to 200 TCR beta chains as associated with cytomegalovirus. Broadly in line with IMGT annotations, most TCR beta V segments showed up in productive rearrangements about 90% or about 30% of the time in an earlier analysis of 587 of the donors. In a later genetic analysis, fewer N-insertions in productive TCRs were reported among donors in an Asian-associated ancestry cluster than the roughly 710-donor mean. The 87-base-pair reads could not distinguish some IMGT-functional V segments, including TRBV6-2 and TRBV6-3, so those segments were excluded. A further reported finding was that TCR beta sequences accurately predicted the HLA-A and HLA-B alleles for most subjects in the first cohort. Linkage disequilibrium might explain the correlated functional status among segregating V segments, but an unknown experimental factor could not be excluded. The classifier was reported to diagnose cytomegalovirus status with high specificity and sensitivity in both the original cohort and the validation cohort. At a false discovery rate of 0.05, a later analysis linked approximately 18,000 TCR beta sequences to specific HLA alleles. Immune exposure information for the cohort was limited to CMV serostatus. Because counts were too low, approximately 18 rarely observed V segments, including chromosome 9 orphons, were excluded from the earlier analysis of 587 of the donors. Presence/absence analyses assumed roughly uniform sequencing depth across donors, an assumption that may not hold. Because HLA typing was missing for some donors at each locus, association tests included only the typed subset. In a later analysis, several top co-occurrence clusters were reported to appear linked to parvovirus B19, influenza, CMV and Epstein-Barr virus. A cluster of highly shared sequence variants was judged likely to represent a technical artifact of the sequencing pipeline. The authors suggested that the approach could potentially be generalized to other disease states and immunological phenotypes. In a later analysis, HLA-associated TCR beta chains showed more clonal expansion and lower generation probabilities than non-associated chains that were equally common. V-gene and J-gene trimming of TCR beta chains was associated with a missense DCLRE1C variant in a later genetic analysis, and the association was replicated in an independent cohort. Across donors, most TCR sequences were observed very rarely, whereas some public TCRs were present in many individuals. According to a later analysis, most CMV-associated TCR beta chains appeared to be HLA-restricted, and the HLA associations seemed to be driven largely by CMV exposure. In vitro tests confirmed that a few of the cytomegalovirus-associated TCR beta chains recognize cytomegalovirus antigens. This cohort had only TCR beta chains sequenced, and the lack of alpha or paired-chain data limited which features could be detected. A later analysis found that TCR association rates varied across HLA loci, with DRB1 alleles showing the most associated TCRs and HLA-C alleles the fewest.

Concerning this clone itself: This clone's antigen is unknown. It has no much larger one-base neighbor in the sample; base qualities were not kept.

From a lookup of the germline V gene (reference sequence), CDR1 and CDR2 are MNHEY and SMNVEV. Counted from cysteine to phenylalanine, this CDR3 has 14 amino acids. The read is trimmed to its CDR3 DNA, 42 bases read in frame from base 1. From V the trimming removes 1 base and from J it removes 6 bases, while the gene matches leave 3 bases of the junction unaccounted for. Preparation of the library involved the immunoSEQ multiplex PCR assay. A mixture of 60 forward primers for TCR Vbeta segments and 13 reverse primers for TCR Jbeta segments was used in the multiplex PCR. A multiplex PCR assay on genomic DNA amplified the CDR3 region of rearranged TCR beta genes. On the Illumina HiSeq System, the amplified TCR beta libraries were sequenced as 87-base-pair reads. For the original study's pipeline: A later analysis tallied 75 million to 95 million unique TCR beta chains across the 660 or so repertoires, and around 10 million of those chains were shared by two or more donors. Raw reads were error-corrected and collapsed into unique sequences by a nearest-neighbor algorithm in which closely related sequences were merged to remove PCR and sequencing errors. To assign V, D and J gene segments, CDR3 sequences were aligned to IMGT reference sequences. Each retained sequence needed at least a six-nucleotide match to both a V gene segment and a J gene segment. A rearrangement was called productive if the CDR3 had no stop codons and remained in frame with V and J, and every other rearrangement was called non-productive. Following IMGT convention, CDR3 was defined as the stretch from the second conserved V-encoded cysteine up to the conserved J-encoded phenylalanine. The earlier analysis of roughly 590 of the donors excluded sequences that lacked an unambiguous match to a single V gene segment. An earlier analysis of several hundred of the donors called V segments functional above 56.7% productive rearrangements and segregating when the between-donor standard deviation exceeded 5%. To diagnose cytomegalovirus status from the catalog of TCR beta chain sequences, a statistical classification framework was built. In a later analysis, V and J genes were assigned by comparing TCR nucleotide sequences against IMGT/GENE-DB human TR gene sequences. Using the TCRdist pipeline, a later analysis assigned CDR3 sequences along with most-parsimonious VDJ recombination scenarios. In a later analysis, every TCR beta chain was defined by the combination of its CDR3 amino acid sequence and its V-gene family, and reads without a unique V-gene family were dropped. As a way to deal with suspected cross-contamination and a sequencing artifact, a later analysis dropped over 550 nucleotide sequences that were highly shared and had low generation probability. In a later analysis, a clonal expansion index for each public chain was calculated from normalized within-repertoire ranks of inferred template counts. In a later analysis, generation probabilities were computed using a VDJ recombination model fitted to out-of-frame rearrangements, and the results were checked against IGoR. In a later analysis, hypergeometric tests were used to score TCR-TCR, TCR-HLA and TCR-CMV co-occurrence, with a repertoire-size bias correction applied to TCR pairs. A later analysis estimated false discovery rates by permuting HLA or CMV assignments 20 times. In a later analysis, co-occurring TCRs were grouped using DBSCAN, with TCRdist sequence similarity added in when clustering inside HLA-allele-positive subsets. Co-occurrence clustering excluded repertoires with fewer than 30,000 or more than 120,000 public chains, plus five with anomalous nucleotide sharing. As stored in TCRdb, this immuneACCESS dataset retains in-frame rearrangements with V and J assigned. A fraction of the clones does not appear; measured against another copy, unresolved V genes explain less than half of the discrepancy, and the remainder lacks a known reason. The V and J calls and the clone size are those of that table, but D and trimming were determined from the DNA. The sample data list a few hundred thousand clones, and roughly 80% of these were observed just once. Around 2.8% of the sample is in the top ten clones.

The cohort consisted of some 730 healthy bone marrow donors. All cohort members were sampled while nominally healthy, although unrecorded immune exposures were likely present. The donor tested CMV seronegative and was one of the 352 seronegative cohort members. Each donor provided a peripheral blood sample, and peripheral blood mononuclear cells were used for TCR beta sequencing. The Qiagen DNeasy Blood Extraction Kit was used to extract genomic DNA from the blood cell samples. The V and J segments used are TRBV27 and TRBJ1-2; 9 bases in between match TRBD1. The sample comprised PBMCs. The source is a man aged 30 to 45 in good health and CMV-seronegative. The nucleotide sequence reads TGTGCCAGCAGTTTATTGGGGGACAGGGATGGCTACACCTTC. The encoded protein is CASSLLGDRDGYTF.